A selection of T cell receptor beta chains follows, all from one sample in a study of blood T cell repertoires in COVID-19. Some clones are missing from TCRdb's copy, which holds only in-frame ones; the method was immunoSEQ multiplex PCR. The repertoire includes about 230,000 clones, 65% to 85% of them detected once, and 27% sits in the top ten. Sample: peripheral blood. These receptors were taken from a middle-aged man with acute or convalescent COVID-19. Both conserved end residues are part of each CDR3. The order of the fields is V gene, clone size, J gene, D gene, CDR3 protein, CDR3 DNA. D genes are given only for firm matches. The listing skips clone size in some rows; elsewhere it reads once, few, many or a size class.

V gene: TRBV28; clone size: .; J gene: TRBJ2-1; D gene: TRBD2; CDR3 protein: CASSLLSSGSNEQFF; CDR3 DNA: TGTGCCAGCAGTTTATTGTCTAGCGGGAGCAATGAGCAGTTCTTC
V gene: TRBV5-6; clone size: .; J gene: TRBJ2-6; D gene: .; CDR3 protein: CASSQLSGGYGSGANVLTF; CDR3 DNA: TGTGCCAGCAGCCAATTGTCTGGGGGGTATGGCTCTGGGGCCAACGTCCTGACTTTC
V gene: TRBV11-2; clone size: .; J gene: TRBJ1-1; D gene: .; CDR3 protein: CASSWSRNTEAFF; CDR3 DNA: TGTGCCAGCAGCTGGAGCAGGAACACTGAAGCTTTCTTT
V gene: TRBV10-3; clone size: .; J gene: TRBJ1-1; D gene: .; CDR3 protein: CAISYRGGGNTEAFF; CDR3 DNA: TGTGCCATCAGTTACCGAGGGGGTGGAAACACTGAAGCTTTCTTT
V gene: TRBV6-5; clone size: .; J gene: TRBJ1-2; D gene: TRBD1; CDR3 protein: CASSLRGSDGYTF; CDR3 DNA: TGTGCCAGCAGTCTCAGGGGGAGTGATGGCTACACCTTC
V gene: TRBV6-2/TRBV6-3; clone size: .; J gene: TRBJ1-6; D gene: TRBD1; CDR3 protein: CASSQEGGAYNSPLHF; CDR3 DNA: TGTGCCAGCAGTCAAGAAGGGGGCGCCTATAATTCACCCCTCCACTTT
V gene: TRBV3-1/TRBV3-2; clone size: .; J gene: TRBJ1-3; D gene: .; CDR3 protein: CASSPPGRLSGNTIYF; CDR3 DNA: TGTGCCAGCAGCCCCCCCGGTCGCCTCTCTGGAAACACCATATATTTT
V gene: TRBV3-1/TRBV3-2; clone size: .; J gene: TRBJ2-1; D gene: TRBD2; CDR3 protein: CASSQWAGGDEQFF; CDR3 DNA: TGTGCCAGCAGCCAATGGGCGGGAGGCGACGAGCAGTTCTTC
V gene: TRBV7-2; clone size: few; J gene: TRBJ2-5; D gene: .; CDR3 protein: CASSLDSRGMTQYF; CDR3 DNA: TGTGCCAGCAGCTTAGATAGCAGGGGTATGACCCAGTACTTC
V gene: TRBV12-5; clone size: .; J gene: TRBJ2-2; D gene: TRBD2; CDR3 protein: CASGFSTVAGGFRVNTGELFF; CDR3 DNA: TGTGCTAGTGGTTTCAGTACGGTAGCGGGAGGATTTCGAGTAAACACCGGGGAGCTGTTTTTT
V gene: TRBV29-1; clone size: .; J gene: TRBJ1-1; D gene: .; CDR3 protein: CSVEETSNTEAFF; CDR3 DNA: TGCAGCGTTGAAGAAACATCGAACACTGAAGCTTTCTTT
V gene: TRBV11-2; clone size: .; J gene: TRBJ2-7; D gene: .; CDR3 protein: CASSFGRVYEQYF; CDR3 DNA: TGTGCCAGCAGCTTTGGTAGAGTCTACGAGCAGTACTTC
V gene: TRBV5-1; clone size: .; J gene: TRBJ2-7; D gene: .; CDR3 protein: CASSLQDLTYEQYF; CDR3 DNA: TGCGCCAGCAGCCTTCAAGACTTAACCTACGAGCAGTACTTC
V gene: TRBV5-4; clone size: .; J gene: TRBJ1-4; D gene: .; CDR3 protein: CASSYRNYMEKLFF; CDR3 DNA: TGTGCCAGCAGCTACAGGAACTACATGGAAAAACTGTTTTTT
V gene: TRBV18; clone size: .; J gene: TRBJ1-2; D gene: .; CDR3 protein: CASSPPGSNNYGYTF; CDR3 DNA: TGTGCCAGCTCACCCCCGGGAAGCAACAACTATGGCTACACCTTC
V gene: TRBV27; clone size: .; J gene: TRBJ1-1; D gene: .; CDR3 protein: CASTSQGFNTEAFF; CDR3 DNA: TGTGCCAGCACCTCTCAGGGTTTCAACACTGAAGCTTTCTTT
V gene: TRBV5-1; clone size: .; J gene: TRBJ1-4; D gene: .; CDR3 protein: CASSFGLQGEKLFF; CDR3 DNA: TGCGCCAGCAGCTTTGGGCTTCAGGGCGAAAAACTGTTTTTT
V gene: TRBV4-2; clone size: .; J gene: TRBJ1-5; D gene: TRBD1; CDR3 protein: CASSPGQGVDQPQHF; CDR3 DNA: TGTGCCAGCAGCCCCGGACAGGGGGTTGATCAGCCCCAGCATTTT
V gene: TRBV5-1; clone size: .; J gene: TRBJ2-1; D gene: TRBD2; CDR3 protein: CASSLAWGSGINEQFF; CDR3 DNA: TGCGCCAGCAGCTTGGCCTGGGGTAGCGGGATAAATGAGCAGTTCTTC
V gene: TRBV11-2; clone size: .; J gene: TRBJ2-7; D gene: TRBD1; CDR3 protein: CASSPGTGGSYEQYF; CDR3 DNA: TGTGCCAGCAGCCCCGGGACAGGGGGTTCCTACGAGCAGTACTTC
V gene: TRBV5-4; clone size: .; J gene: TRBJ1-2; D gene: TRBD1; CDR3 protein: CASSLVGAGGRGYTF; CDR3 DNA: TGTGCCAGCAGCTTGGTGGGAGCAGGGGGCCGTGGCTACACCTTC
V gene: TRBV4-1; clone size: .; J gene: TRBJ2-6; D gene: .; CDR3 protein: CASSLHSDSGANVLTF; CDR3 DNA: TGCGCCAGCAGCCTTCACTCCGACTCGGGGGCCAACGTCCTGACTTTC
V gene: TRBV5-1; clone size: .; J gene: TRBJ2-3; D gene: TRBD1; CDR3 protein: CASSYDGTVETDTQYF; CDR3 DNA: TGCGCCAGCAGCTACGACGGGACAGTGGAGACAGATACGCAGTATTTT
V gene: TRBV18; clone size: .; J gene: TRBJ2-1; D gene: TRBD1; CDR3 protein: CASSLGQGPYNEQFF; CDR3 DNA: TGTGCCAGCTCACTAGGACAGGGCCCCTACAATGAGCAGTTCTTC
V gene: TRBV30; clone size: .; J gene: TRBJ2-7; D gene: TRBD1; CDR3 protein: CAWIGQGAGEQYF; CDR3 DNA: TGTGCCTGGATAGGACAGGGGGCCGGCGAGCAGTACTTC
V gene: TRBV2; clone size: few; J gene: TRBJ1-1; D gene: .; CDR3 protein: CASSEIMNTEAFF; CDR3 DNA: TGTGCCAGCAGTGAAATAATGAACACTGAAGCTTTCTTT
V gene: TRBV28; clone size: .; J gene: TRBJ1-5; D gene: .; CDR3 protein: CASSLWQVWSGESQPQHF; CDR3 DNA: TGTGCCAGCAGTTTGTGGCAGGTTTGGTCAGGGGAGAGTCAGCCCCAGCATTTT
V gene: TRBV19; clone size: .; J gene: TRBJ2-7; D gene: TRBD2; CDR3 protein: CASSPAGEGYEQYF; CDR3 DNA: TGTGCCAGCTCCCCGGCGGGAGAAGGGTACGAGCAGTACTTC
V gene: TRBV3-1/TRBV3-2; clone size: .; J gene: TRBJ1-2; D gene: TRBD1; CDR3 protein: CASSQPQGGASGYTF; CDR3 DNA: TGTGCCAGCAGCCAACCTCAAGGGGGCGCGTCTGGCTACACCTTC
V gene: TRBV27; clone size: once; J gene: TRBJ2-1; D gene: .; CDR3 protein: CASSLLFLGDARGEQFF; CDR3 DNA: TGTGCCAGCAGTTTACTTTTTCTAGGGGACGCCCGGGGGGAGCAGTTCTTC
V gene: TRBV19; clone size: .; J gene: TRBJ1-4; D gene: .; CDR3 protein: CASSLGSGGSEKLFF; CDR3 DNA: TGTGCCAGTAGCCTGGGGAGCGGTGGAAGTGAAAAACTGTTTTTT
V gene: TRBV5-6; clone size: .; J gene: TRBJ1-1; D gene: .; CDR3 protein: CASSYSSGSNTEAFF; CDR3 DNA: TGTGCCAGCAGCTATTCCTCGGGTAGCAACACTGAAGCTTTCTTT
V gene: TRBV19; clone size: .; J gene: TRBJ2-1; D gene: .; CDR3 protein: CASSRGRRTNEQFF; CDR3 DNA: TGTGCCAGTAGTAGGGGGAGGAGAACCAATGAGCAGTTCTTC
V gene: TRBV6-2/TRBV6-3; clone size: .; J gene: TRBJ2-2; D gene: .; CDR3 protein: CASSYSSSELFF; CDR3 DNA: TGTGCCAGCAGTTACTCGTCATCCGAGCTGTTTTTT
V gene: TRBV7-2; clone size: .; J gene: TRBJ2-1; D gene: TRBD1; CDR3 protein: CASSFLSRQGPRSNEQFF; CDR3 DNA: TGTGCCAGCAGCTTCTTGTCGCGACAGGGGCCAAGAAGTAATGAGCAGTTCTTC
V gene: TRBV6-5; clone size: .; J gene: TRBJ2-7; D gene: .; CDR3 protein: CASSTPSSYEQYF; CDR3 DNA: TGTGCCAGCAGCACACCTTCCTCCTACGAGCAGTACTTC
V gene: TRBV7-8; clone size: .; J gene: TRBJ2-3; D gene: .; CDR3 protein: CASSLTGDTQYF; CDR3 DNA: TGTGCCAGCAGCTTAACGGGAGATACGCAGTATTTT
V gene: TRBV7-6; clone size: few; J gene: TRBJ1-2; D gene: .; CDR3 protein: CASSLAGDYGYTF; CDR3 DNA: TGTGCCAGCAGCTTAGCAGGGGACTATGGCTACACCTTC
V gene: TRBV7-9; clone size: few; J gene: TRBJ1-1; D gene: .; CDR3 protein: CASSLAGGAHWTEAFF; CDR3 DNA: TGTGCCAGCAGCTTAGCCGGCGGGGCGCATTGGACTGAAGCTTTCTTT
V gene: TRBV3-1/TRBV3-2; clone size: once; J gene: TRBJ1-1; D gene: .; CDR3 protein: CASSLRNTEAFF; CDR3 DNA: TGTGCCTCTTCCCTTAGGAACACTGAAGCTTTCTTT
V gene: TRBV27; clone size: few; J gene: TRBJ1-2; D gene: TRBD1; CDR3 protein: CASSSRQGREYGYTF; CDR3 DNA: TGTGCCAGCAGCTCCCGACAGGGGCGCGAATATGGCTACACCTTC
V gene: TRBV18; clone size: .; J gene: TRBJ1-3; D gene: .; CDR3 protein: CASSPSLVYSSGNTIYF; CDR3 DNA: TGTGCCAGCTCACCAAGTCTAGTTTATAGCTCTGGAAACACCATATATTTT
V gene: TRBV4-1; clone size: .; J gene: TRBJ1-1; D gene: .; CDR3 protein: CASRHGGVREIGTEAFF; CDR3 DNA: TGCGCCAGCAGGCACGGGGGGGTAAGGGAAATCGGAACTGAAGCTTTCTTT
V gene: TRBV9; clone size: .; J gene: TRBJ2-1; D gene: TRBD1; CDR3 protein: CASSPGQGRSYNEQFF; CDR3 DNA: TGTGCCAGCAGCCCAGGACAGGGGAGGTCCTACAATGAGCAGTTCTTC
V gene: TRBV20-1; clone size: .; J gene: TRBJ1-4; D gene: .; CDR3 protein: CSASPRGGLATNEKLFF; CDR3 DNA: TGCAGTGCTAGTCCCCGGGGGGGCCTAGCAACTAATGAAAAACTGTTTTTT
V gene: TRBV11-3; clone size: once; J gene: TRBJ2-1; D gene: .; CDR3 protein: CASSPLNYNEQFF; CDR3 DNA: TGTGCCAGCAGCCCCCTAAACTACAATGAGCAGTTCTTC
V gene: TRBV7-8; clone size: .; J gene: TRBJ2-3; D gene: .; CDR3 protein: CASSLALRFPDTQYF; CDR3 DNA: TGTGCCAGCAGCTTAGCGCTCCGGTTCCCAGATACGCAGTATTTT
V gene: TRBV5-1; clone size: .; J gene: TRBJ1-1; D gene: .; CDR3 protein: CASTPATGPNTEAFF; CDR3 DNA: TGCGCCAGCACGCCAGCTACAGGGCCGAACACTGAAGCTTTCTTT
V gene: TRBV10-3; clone size: once; J gene: TRBJ2-5; D gene: TRBD2; CDR3 protein: CAIAGTREETQYF; CDR3 DNA: TGTGCCATTGCCGGGACTAGGGAAGAGACCCAGTACTTC
V gene: TRBV6-2/TRBV6-3; clone size: .; J gene: TRBJ2-2; D gene: .; CDR3 protein: CASRPRKGDTGELFF; CDR3 DNA: TGTGCCAGCAGGCCTCGTAAGGGGGACACCGGGGAGCTGTTTTTT